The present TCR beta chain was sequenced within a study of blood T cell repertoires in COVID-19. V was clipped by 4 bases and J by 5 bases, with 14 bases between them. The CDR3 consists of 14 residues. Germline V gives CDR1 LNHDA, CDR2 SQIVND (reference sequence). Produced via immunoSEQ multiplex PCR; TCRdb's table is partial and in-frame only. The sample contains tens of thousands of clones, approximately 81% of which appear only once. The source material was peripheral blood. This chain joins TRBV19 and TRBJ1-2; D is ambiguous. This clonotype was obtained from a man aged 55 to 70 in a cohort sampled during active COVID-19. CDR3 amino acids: CASSKIREGYGYTF. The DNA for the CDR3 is TGTGCCAGTAGTAAGATCCGGGAGGGTTATGGCTACACCTTC.